This T cell receptor (beta chain) originates from a study of cytotoxic CD8 clonotypes in ibrutinib-treated CLL. Germline assignment: CDR1 MNHNY and CDR2 SVGAGI (reference sequence). V was cut by 7 bases and J by 0 bases, with 10 bases left in between. The CDR3 sequence is 15 residues long. Notes on this clone: Its antigen remains unknown.

Depth targeted 1 in 200,000 to 1 in 1 million T cells, averaging approximately 10x coverage per clonotype. Profiling relied on immunoSEQ multiplex PCR, and the TCRdb table lists in-frame clones only, not all of them. The sample lists 30,000 to 50,000 clones, 65% to 70% occurring once. Overall study findings and caveats: Clonality rose at ibrutinib response and fell back toward baseline at progression. Among the clonotypes, public ones were uncommon and contracted or held stable on treatment. Clonality measured at baseline exceeded age-matched healthy donors, tracking circulating CD8+ T-cell counts.

The sample here was PBMCs, taken at disease progression, from a patient treated with ibrutinib. The sequence was obtained from a human donor with chronic lymphocytic leukemia. V usage is TRBV6-6 and J usage is TRBJ1-6; D unresolved. DNA for the CDR3: TGTGCCAGCAAAACCCCCAGCTCCTATAATTCACCCCTCCACTTT. Its translation: CASKTPSSYNSPLHF.